These 13 T cell receptor beta chains came from one sample sequenced in a study of CXCR3-negative and CXCR3-positive naive CD8 T cells (dated by TCRdb to between 2017 and 2020). On the study overall, not on this receptor specifically: TRB CDR3s from CXCR3-positive naive cells showed higher hydrophobicity (lower Kidera factor 4), lower energy, and higher strength and volume indices than CXCR3-negative naive cells.

Sequenced using a NextSeq 550. The Human TCR Profiling Kit (MiLaboratory) was used to make UMI-labeled 5' RACE TRB cDNA libraries. After TCRdb reprocessed the reads, each CDR3 protein sequence was kept as one row, without DNA. The sample's table covers tens of thousands of distinct CDR3 sequences. Of the sample, roughly 0.58% falls within the top ten clones. Their antigens remain unidentified. Sequencing used naive CXCR3+ CD8+ T cells from blood. In the paper's terms, the cell subset or site label means: CD45RO-CCR7+CD27+CD95- naive CD8+ T cells expressing CXCR3 (TNR3+). All receptors derive from a human donor in good health. Some clones in this sample may be carry-over from other donors' samples.

This rearrangement joins TRBV7-7 to TRBJ2-2; TCRdb gives TRBD1 as the D gene, but with no DNA this cannot be confirmed. Germline loops: CDR1 SSHAT, CDR2 FNYEAQ (reference sequence). The CDR3 sequence is 15 residues long. The CDR3 reads CASSLGTGGTGEQFF.

CDR3 protein: CASALGGDFGQPQHF. The gene calls are TRBV7-9 and TRBJ1-5; TCRdb's assignment of TRBD1 cannot be checked, as there is no DNA. This CDR3 spans 15 amino acids. CDR1 SEHNR and CDR2 FQNEAQ come from the germline V gene (reference sequence).

The CDR3 sequence: CSAGGQTWNTEAFF. This rearrangement joins TRBV29-1 to TRBJ1-1; lacking DNA, the TRBD1 call made by TCRdb goes unchecked. The CDR3 is 14 residues long. Germline CDR1 reads SQVTM; CDR2 reads ANQGSEA.

The gene calls are TRBV2 and TRBJ2-6; the D gene TCRdb calls, TRBD1, cannot be checked with no DNA. The germline V gene encodes CDR1 SNHLY and CDR2 FYNNEI. The CDR3 spans 18 residues. The CDR3 region is CASSEEAGLGSGANVLTF.

This chain links TRBV29-1 with TRBJ1-1. This CDR3 region has 14 residues. CDR1 SQVTM and CDR2 ANQGSEA come from the germline V gene. CDR3: CSVGRAFMNTEAFF.

The genes are TRBV7-2 and TRBJ2-1; there is no DNA to check the TCRdb D call of TRBD1. The CDR3 consists of 13 residues. Germline CDR1 reads SGHTA; CDR2 reads FQGNSA. The CDR3: CASSWGGSDEQFF.

V gene TRBV27 combines with J gene TRBJ2-1; the TRBD1 assignment by TCRdb is unverifiable without DNA. The CDR3 has 16 amino acids. Germline CDR1 is MNHEY and CDR2 is SMNVEV (reference sequence). CDR3 residues: CASSLFTGISYNEQFF.

The chain recombines TRBV5-4 with TRBJ2-3; the D gene TCRdb calls, TRBD1, cannot be checked with no DNA. The germline V gene has CDR1 SGHNT and CDR2 YYREEE (reference sequence). The CDR3 has 14 residues. The CDR3 reads CASSGTLLTDTQYF.

This chain joins TRBV29-1 and TRBJ2-1; absent DNA, TCRdb's TRBD1 call cannot be checked. The CDR3 covers 11 residues. CDR1 is SQVTM, CDR2 ANQGSEA, per germline. The CDR3: CSTRDSNEQFF.

The chain couples TRBV4-3 to TRBJ2-4. Germline V gives CDR1 LGHNA, CDR2 YSLEER. This CDR3 contains 13 residues. The CDR3 reads CASSEANQNIQYF.

The chain has TRBV20-1 and TRBJ2-7; the TCRdb D gene call, TRBD1, has no DNA to confirm it. Germline CDR1 is DFQATT and CDR2 is SNEGSKA (reference sequence). This CDR3 contains 13 residues. CDR3 residues: CSTRTGETYEQYF.

The V call is TRBV7-9, the J call TRBJ2-5; TCRdb reports TRBD2, a call that lacks DNA to check it against. The germline V gene encodes CDR1 SEHNR and CDR2 FQNEAQ (reference sequence). There are 16 residues in the CDR3. The CDR3 loop reads CASSSYRLAGLETQYF.

The chain uses TRBV6-5 and TRBJ2-3. The CDR3 has 14 residues. Germline V lookup: CDR1 MNHEY, CDR2 SVGAGI. CDR3 protein: CASSYRTSTDTQYF.